This T cell receptor (beta chain) was identified in a study of OX40 agonist ivuxolimab in advanced cancers. Study as a whole: Treatment of patients was with ivuxolimab, an agonistic anti-OX40 (CD134) antibody. Whole-study results and caveats: More expanded clones were found, on average, in CD8+ than in CD4+ T cells.

Regarding this clone: Its specificity is not known.

V was trimmed by 7 bases and J by 7 bases, leaving 11 bases between them. The CDR3 extends over 11 amino acids. CDR1 and CDR2 from the germline V gene are SGHNT and YYREEE (reference sequence). Autoimmune disease history or systemic immunosuppression meant exclusion. Profiling relied on immunoSEQ multiplex PCR, and the TCRdb table lists in-frame clones only, not all of them. The profile covers about 65,000 clones, with around 90% appearing a single time and 0.38% taken by the ten largest. The material sequenced was CD4+ or CD8+ T cells sorted from blood, taken in a trial of the OX40 agonist ivuxolimab. The J gene is TRBJ1-1, the V gene TRBV5-4, with a tentative D call TRBD1 (5 bases). The origin of this receptor is an adult with an advanced solid tumor such as melanoma, head and neck, liver or kidney cancer. The CDR3 sequence: CASSGTGEAFF. The CDR3 nucleotides read TGTGCCAGCTCCGGGACGGGTGAAGCTTTCTTT. The whole variable domain, remainder taken from reference TRBV5-4 and TRBJ1-1, is ETGVTQSPTHLIKTRGQQVTLRCSSQSGHNTVSWYQQALGQGPQFIFQYYREEENGRGNFPPRFSGLQFPNYSSELNVNALELDDSALYLCASSGTGEAFFGQGTRLTVV.